This T cell receptor (beta chain) was sequenced for a study of early T cells in non-severe SARS-CoV-2 infection. Whole-study context: Chains stayed unpaired after sequencing of bulk RNA from unsorted whole blood.

Study-wide results and caveats: VDJdb-based annotation leaned toward anti-spike CD8 responses and missed private and CD4 specificities.

This clonotype was counted ten times or more. Its antigen remains unidentified. Individual cDNA molecules each received unique molecular identifiers attached to them. TCRdb ran MiXCR on the 5' RACE reads and lists one entry per CDR3 protein. The sample includes tens of thousands of distinct CDR3 sequences, 8% to 10% of them seen just once. Trimming removed 3 bases from V and 0 bases from J, with 6 bases in between. The CDR3 length is 13 residues. The rearrangement links TRBV12-3 or TRBV12-4 to TRBJ2-7, with D hard to call. What was sequenced was whole blood. The source of this sequence is an adult who was a healthcare worker with PCR-confirmed SARS-CoV-2 infection or an uninfected control (not recorded which). CDR3 region: CASSFLTSYEQYF. The CDR3 nucleotides read TGTGCCAGCAGTTTTCTGACCTCCTACGAGCAGTACTTC.